This note documents a single T cell receptor beta chain sequence. Antigen unknown. The use of a sample-barcoded 5' primer and a J-beta primer mix characterized a second PCR of about 7 to 12 cycles. TCRdb fed the 5' RACE reads into MiXCR, producing one record per CDR3 protein. The sample contains over 700,000 distinct CDR3 sequences, roughly 25% of which appear only once. These data come from a study of blood T cells in healthy people across ages. The study, taken as a whole, reports: Versus aged donors, long-lived donors had higher diversity and more naive CD4+ cells.

The CDR3 runs to 12 residues. CDR1 and CDR2 from the germline V gene are SNHLY and FYNNEI. V lost 6 bases, J lost 8 bases, and 13 bases lay in between. The same sample was also studied in work on T cells of mothers and their children.

Input material: blood. This receptor was obtained from a boy between 10 and 17 years old in good health. This chain uses TRBV2 with TRBJ2-5, with D tentatively TRBD2 (5 bases). Here the CDR3 DNA reads TGTGCCAGCAGGACCACCGAGGGAACCCAGTACTTC. Residues: CASRTTEGTQYF.